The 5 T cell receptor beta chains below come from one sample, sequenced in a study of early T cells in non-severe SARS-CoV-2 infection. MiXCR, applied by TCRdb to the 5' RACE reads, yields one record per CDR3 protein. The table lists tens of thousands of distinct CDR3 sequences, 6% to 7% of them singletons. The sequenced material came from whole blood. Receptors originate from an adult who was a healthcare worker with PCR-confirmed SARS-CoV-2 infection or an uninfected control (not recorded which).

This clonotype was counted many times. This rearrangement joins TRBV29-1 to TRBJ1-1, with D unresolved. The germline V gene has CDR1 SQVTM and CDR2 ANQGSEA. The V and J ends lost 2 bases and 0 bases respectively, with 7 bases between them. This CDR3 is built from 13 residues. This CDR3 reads CSVENTLNTEAFF. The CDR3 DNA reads TGCAGCGTTGAAAACACTTTGAACACTGAAGCTTTCTTT.

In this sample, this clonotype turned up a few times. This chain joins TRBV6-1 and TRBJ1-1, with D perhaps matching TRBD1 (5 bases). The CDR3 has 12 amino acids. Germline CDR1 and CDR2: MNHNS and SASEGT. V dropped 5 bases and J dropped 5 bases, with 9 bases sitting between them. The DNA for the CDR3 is TGTGCCAGCAGTTTTGGGGGGACTGAAGCTTTCTTT. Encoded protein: CASSFGGTEAFF.

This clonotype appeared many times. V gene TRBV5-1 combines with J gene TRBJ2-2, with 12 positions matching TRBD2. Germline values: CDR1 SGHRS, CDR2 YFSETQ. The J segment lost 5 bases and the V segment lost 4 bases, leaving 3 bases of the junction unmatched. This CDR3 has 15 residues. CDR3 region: CASSPTSGGTGELFF. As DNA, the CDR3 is TGCGCCAGCAGCCCCACTAGCGGGGGGACCGGGGAGCTGTTTTTT.

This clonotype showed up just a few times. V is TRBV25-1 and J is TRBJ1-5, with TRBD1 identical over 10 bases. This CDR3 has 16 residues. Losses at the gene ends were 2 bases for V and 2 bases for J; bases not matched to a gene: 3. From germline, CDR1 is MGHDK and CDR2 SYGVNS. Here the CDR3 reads CASSEGQGGGNQPQHF. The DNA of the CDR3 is TGTGCCAGCAGTGAAGGACAGGGGGGAGGCAATCAGCCCCAGCATTTT. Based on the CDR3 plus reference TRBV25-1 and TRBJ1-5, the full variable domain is EADIYQTPRYLVIGTGKKITLECSQTMGHDKMYWYQQDPGMELHLIHYSYGVNSTEKGDLSSESTVSRIRTEHFPLTLESARPSHTSQYLCASSEGQGGGNQPQHFGDGTRLSIL.

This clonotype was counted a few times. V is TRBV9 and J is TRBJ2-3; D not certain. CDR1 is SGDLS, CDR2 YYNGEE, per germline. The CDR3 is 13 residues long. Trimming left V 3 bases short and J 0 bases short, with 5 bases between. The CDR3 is CASSAPSTDTQYF. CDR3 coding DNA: TGTGCCAGCAGCGCCCCTAGCACAGATACGCAGTATTTT.